This T cell receptor beta chain was sequenced in a study of human T cells and chemical hapten exposure. Looked up from germline, CDR1 is MNHNS and CDR2 is SASEGT. The CDR3 covers 16 residues. The V and J ends lost 6 bases and 1 base respectively, with 16 bases between them. This clonotype was counted ten times or more. As the library was built, unique molecular identifiers were attached to individual cDNA molecules. Each CDR3 protein gets one entry after TCRdb re-called the RACE reads with MiXCR. The data show 180,000 or so distinct CDR3 sequences, around 20% seen once. As for time point: patch test 1, 2 weeks after DPC sensitization. Sample treatment: therapeutic diphenylcyclopropenone sensitization with weekly scalp DPC.

This chain links TRBV6-1 with TRBJ2-1, with a possible D match to TRBD1 (6 bases). Sequenced material: whole blood, taken in connection with sensitization to the hapten diphenylcyclopropenone (DPC). This TCR derives from a woman aged 50 to 60 with alopecia areata. Some clones in this sample may be carry-over from other donors' samples. This CDR3 reads CASRRSGTHSYNEQFF. The CDR3, as DNA: TGTGCCAGCAGGCGAAGTGGGACACATTCCTACAATGAGCAGTTCTTC.